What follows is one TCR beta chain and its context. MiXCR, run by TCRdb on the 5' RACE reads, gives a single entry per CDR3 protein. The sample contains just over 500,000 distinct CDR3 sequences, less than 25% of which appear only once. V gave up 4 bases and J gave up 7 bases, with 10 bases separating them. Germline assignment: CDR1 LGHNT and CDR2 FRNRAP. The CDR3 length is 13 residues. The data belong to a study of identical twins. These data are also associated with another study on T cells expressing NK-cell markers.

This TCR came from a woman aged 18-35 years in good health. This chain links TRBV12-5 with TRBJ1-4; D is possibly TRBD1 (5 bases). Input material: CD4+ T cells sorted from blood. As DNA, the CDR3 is TGTGCTAGTGGTTCCCAGGGTTTTGAAAAACTGTTTTTT. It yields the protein CASGSQGFEKLFF. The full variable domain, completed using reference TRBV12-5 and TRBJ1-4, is DARVTQTPRHKVTEMGQEVTMRCQPILGHNTVFWYRQTMMQGLELLAYFRNRAPLDDSGMPKDRFSAEMPDATLATLKIQPSEPRDSAVYFCASGSQGFEKLFFGSGTQLSVL.